The present entry profiles one TCR beta chain with its context. As yet, its antigen is unknown. The sample is drawn from a study of response to subunit inactivated influenza vaccine. MiXCR was run by TCRdb on the RT-PCR reads, yielding one entry per CDR3 protein. There are around 570,000 distinct CDR3 sequences in the sample; less than 10% occur only once, and over 10% lies in the top ten. Broader study findings: Each seasonal influenza vaccination, the authors suggested, recruits few new T cells.

The TCR was taken from a man aged 45-69 years who received an inactivated influenza vaccine. The material sequenced was PBMCs from blood, taken roughly 24 months after vaccination.

CDR3 loop: CASSLQGLAGGDEQYF. CDR3 DNA: TGTGCCAGCAGTCTACAGGGACTAGCGGGAGGTGACGAGCAGTACTTC. The rearrangement joins TRBV28 to TRBJ2-7; 15 bases match TRBD2. CDR1 is MDHEN and CDR2 is SYDVKM in the germline V gene. The CDR3 contains 16 residues. J lost 5 bases, V lost 5 bases, and 7 bases had no gene match.